Each of the 5 T cell receptor beta chains below was sequenced from the same sample in a study of T cell repertoires in cytomegalovirus infection (dated by TCRdb to the late 2010s). Explained via the paper, the treatment or condition label denotes: in vitro stimulation with specific CMV peptide epitopes to enrich CMV-specific T cells. Reads for this sample came from an Illumina HiSeq 1500. The public reads were reanalyzed by TCRdb: fastp trimming at Q25, MiXCR alignment, in-frame beta chains only. Each record represents a unique CDR3 protein, reported with the most common genes and DNA among its rows. Here the sample has about 350,000 distinct CDR3 sequences; about a third occur a single time. Approximately 15% of the sample comes from the top ten. Antigen specificity for these receptors is unknown. Sequencing was performed on cultured PBMCs, taken from culture after CMV antigen stimulation. These receptors were obtained from a human donor in good health (CMV status not recorded). Some clones in this sample may be carry-over from other donors' samples.

This clonotype occurred a few times. In DNA form, the CDR3 reads TGCAGTGCCAACAGGGCCCCTCAGCCCCAGCATTTT. Translated: CSANRAPQPQHF. V and J are TRBV20-1 and TRBJ1-5, with D maybe TRBD1 (6 bases). There are 12 residues in the CDR3. V was shortened by 6 bases and J by 6 bases, with 12 bases between the two germline ends. Germline assignment: CDR1 DFQATT and CDR2 SNEGSKA (reference sequence).

The sample holds a few counts of this clonotype. The rearrangement uses TRBV7-2 and TRBJ2-7; 9 positions match TRBD2. The CDR3 spans 15 residues. The germline gives CDR1 SGHTA, CDR2 FQGNSA. The V gene end was trimmed by 3 bases and the J gene end by 5 bases; junction bases not matched to a gene: 8. The CDR3, as DNA: TGTGCCAGCAGCTTGTTAGCGGGAGAATTCAACGAGCAGTACGTC. The encoded protein is CASSLLAGEFNEQYV.

This clonotype came up many times. This chain uses TRBV7-2 with TRBJ2-1, with D perhaps matching TRBD2 (7 bases). With 0 bases removed from V and 0 bases from J, the gap between germline ends came to 18 bases. CDR1 is SGHTA and CDR2 is FQGNSA in the germline V gene. The CDR3 consists of 19 residues. The CDR3 protein is CASSLAPGGAASSYNEQFF. The DNA of the CDR3 is TGTGCCAGCAGCTTAGCCCCTGGGGGGGCGGCGAGCTCCTACAATGAGCAGTTCTTC.

This sequence joins TRBV6-5 and TRBJ1-4, with TRBD1 as a possible D gene (5 bases). Trimming shortened V by 3 bases and J by 12 bases, and 17 bases separated the two germline ends. The CDR3 has 14 amino acids. CDR1 and CDR2 from the germline V gene are MNHEY and SVGAGI. The CDR3 bases are TGTGCCAGCAGTTATAGAACAGGAACTACGGAACTGTTTTTT. Its protein is CASSYRTGTTELFF.

This clonotype was seen a few times. The CDR3 spells CASSQTSGSGGTDTQYF. The CDR3 DNA is TGTGCCAGCAGCCAGACTAGCGGGTCAGGGGGCACAGATACGCAGTATTTT. V is TRBV7-2 and J is TRBJ2-3, with TRBD2 identical over 10 bases. The germline gives CDR1 SGHTA, CDR2 FQGNSA. V was clipped by 5 bases and J by 1 base; unmatched bases: 9. This CDR3 comprises 17 residues. The full variable domain, rest sourced from reference TRBV7-2 and TRBJ2-3, is GAGVSQSPSNKVTEKGKDVELRCDPISGHTALYWYRQSLGQGLEFLIYFQGNSAPDKSGLPSDRFSAERTGGSVSTLTIQRTQQEDSAVYLCASSQTSGSGGTDTQYFGPGTRLTVL.